This T cell receptor beta chain was observed in a study of T cells in Graves' hyperthyroidism and ophthalmopathy. Study-wide points: Most clonotypes expanded in thyroid above 0.001 were likewise present in blood. For ophthalmopathy, model prediction preceded onset by a median 6.5 months. Ophthalmopathy and stable hyperthyroidism were told apart by a 13 V-J model.

V lost 5 bases and J lost 3, with 13 bases in between. The CDR3 loop spans 14 amino acids. The germline V gene encodes CDR1 MGHDK and CDR2 SYGVNS. RNA transcripts gave rise to amplified TCR beta CDR3 regions. An initial round of RT-PCR targeting the TCR CDR3 relied on the HTBI primer set. TCRdb independently ran MiXCR on the multiplex PCR reads; one entry per CDR3 protein. This table holds about 570,000 distinct CDR3 sequences, about half found once. Note on this clonotype: The antigen is undetermined.

Sequenced: peripheral blood or thyroid tissue (not recorded which). V usage is TRBV25-1 and J usage is TRBJ1-1; D might be TRBD1 (5 bases). The sequence was collected from an adult woman with Graves' disease, either hyperthyroidism or ophthalmopathy (not recorded which). The chain's CDR3 is CASSSRLGDTEAFF. CDR3 sequence (DNA): TGTGCCAGCAGTTCCCGACTAGGGGACACTGAAGCTTTCTTT.